A selection of T cell receptor beta chains follows, all from one sample in a study of T cell changes during pregnancy in multiple sclerosis. The method was immunoSEQ multiplex PCR; TCRdb's version includes in-frame clones alone and lacks a portion of them. The table shows tens of thousands of clones, with 70% to 90% occurring only once. The material sequenced was CD4+ T cells from peripheral blood mononuclear cells, taken in the first trimester of pregnancy. The source of these receptors is a female donor with multiple sclerosis, enrolled in a pregnancy study. CDR3s include the opening cysteine and the closing phenylalanine or tryptophan. The order of the fields is clone size, V gene, J gene, D gene, CDR3 DNA, CDR3 protein. The D gene is left open where the match is weak. Only some rows state a clone size, as once, few, many or a class for expanded clones.

size: .
V: TRBV5-1
J: TRBJ1-1
D: TRBD1
DNA: TGCGCCAGCAGCTCCGCCGACAGGGTCTCCTCTGAAGCTTTCTTT
CDR3: CASSSADRVSSEAFF

size: medium-sized
V: TRBV7-8
J: TRBJ1-6
D: .
DNA: TGTGCCAGCAGCTTAGGTGGCAGTAATTCACCCCTCCACTTT
CDR3: CASSLGGSNSPLHF

size: once
V: TRBV28
J: TRBJ2-5
D: TRBD1
DNA: TGTGCCAGCAGTTCGGCCAGGGGGCAGGAGACCCAGTACTTC
CDR3: CASSSARGQETQYF

size: .
V: TRBV10-2
J: TRBJ2-3
D: .
DNA: TGCGCCAGCAGAGTAAGGCAGGGGAGCACAGATACGCAGTATTTT
CDR3: CASRVRQGSTDTQYF

size: .
V: TRBV30
J: TRBJ1-3
D: TRBD1
DNA: TGTGCCTTCCGGGACAGGGCTTCTGGAAACACCATATATTTT
CDR3: CAFRDRASGNTIYF

size: .
V: TRBV27
J: TRBJ1-5
D: TRBD1
DNA: TGTGCCAGCAGCTCTACCTACAGGGGTCAGCCCCAGCATTTT
CDR3: CASSSTYRGQPQHF

size: once
V: TRBV7-6
J: TRBJ1-2
D: .
DNA: TGTGCCAGCAGCTTAGCGGCTGTTCAGGGAGGTAATGGCTACACCTTC
CDR3: CASSLAAVQGGNGYTF

size: .
V: TRBV29-1
J: TRBJ1-4
D: TRBD1
DNA: TGCAGCGTTACCCGGGGACAGCTCCTAGAAAAACTGTTTTTT
CDR3: CSVTRGQLLEKLFF

size: .
V: TRBV29-1
J: TRBJ2-1
D: .
DNA: TGCAGCGTTGGGGGAGCACCCGGGTCGCGATCTAACAATGAGCAGTTCTTC
CDR3: CSVGGAPGSRSNNEQFF

size: .
V: TRBV19
J: TRBJ1-6
D: TRBD1
DNA: TGTGCCAGTAGTATTAGGACAGGGGTAGGTTCACCCCTCCACTTT
CDR3: CASSIRTGVGSPLHF

size: once
V: TRBV5-1
J: TRBJ1-2
D: .
DNA: TGCGCCAGCAGCTTGCCCTACTCGGCAGGGGACAACTATGGCTACACCTTC
CDR3: CASSLPYSAGDNYGYTF

size: once
V: TRBV7-8
J: TRBJ2-7
D: TRBD2
DNA: TGTGCCAGCAGCTTAACTAGCGGGACTCCCCTGAAGGGCGAGCAGTACTTC
CDR3: CASSLTSGTPLKGEQYF

size: .
V: TRBV25-1
J: TRBJ2-7
D: TRBD1
DNA: TGTGCCAGCAGGGGGACAGGGGGCTATTCCTACGAGCAGTACTTC
CDR3: CASRGTGGYSYEQYF

size: .
V: TRBV15
J: TRBJ1-1
D: .
DNA: TGTGCCACCAGCAGAGATGGGGAGGTTAACACTGAAGCTTTCTTT
CDR3: CATSRDGEVNTEAFF

size: .
V: TRBV7-9
J: TRBJ1-2
D: .
DNA: TGTGCCAGCCACCCTCGGGGGGCGGATGGCTACACCTTC
CDR3: CASHPRGADGYTF

size: .
V: TRBV4-1
J: TRBJ2-7
D: TRBD1
DNA: TGCGCCAGCAGCCAATCGGAGAGGACAGGGGGCTACGAGCAGTACTTC
CDR3: CASSQSERTGGYEQYF

size: .
V: TRBV7-8
J: TRBJ1-2
D: TRBD1
DNA: TGTGCCAGCAGCTTTTTCACAGGGGAAGGCTACACCTTC
CDR3: CASSFFTGEGYTF

size: .
V: TRBV5-3
J: TRBJ1-5
D: TRBD1
DNA: TGTGCCAGACTTACAGGGGCCGGAGGATATAGCAATCAGCCCCAGCATTTT
CDR3: CARLTGAGGYSNQPQHF

size: .
V: TRBV25-1
J: TRBJ1-1
D: .
DNA: TGTGCCAGCAGGCGCCGGACAGAGGAAATGAACACTGAAGCTTTCTTT
CDR3: CASRRRTEEMNTEAFF

size: .
V: TRBV27
J: TRBJ2-7
D: TRBD1
DNA: TGTGCCAGCAGTTTACGACTCGGGACAGGAATTATCGACGAGCAGTACTTC
CDR3: CASSLRLGTGIIDEQYF

size: .
V: TRBV6-5
J: TRBJ1-1
D: .
DNA: TGTGCCAGCAGGGCCGAAGGGAGGAAGAACACTGAAGCTTTCTTT
CDR3: CASRAEGRKNTEAFF

size: .
V: TRBV6-1
J: TRBJ1-1
D: .
DNA: TGTGCCAGCAGGCTTAGAGGGCCGAACACTGAAGCTTTCTTT
CDR3: CASRLRGPNTEAFF

size: .
V: TRBV7-9
J: TRBJ1-5
D: .
DNA: TGTGCCAGCAGTCCACTGGGGGGTAATCAGCCCCAGCATTTT
CDR3: CASSPLGGNQPQHF

size: .
V: TRBV5-6
J: TRBJ1-2
D: .
DNA: TGTGCCAGCAGCTTAAACAGGGAGCCTGCCGGGCATCGTGGCTACACCTTC
CDR3: CASSLNREPAGHRGYTF

size: .
V: TRBV7-3
J: TRBJ2-2
D: .
DNA: TGTGCCAGCAGCCCAACAGGGAACACCGGGGAGCTGTTTTTT
CDR3: CASSPTGNTGELFF

size: .
V: TRBV6-5
J: TRBJ2-6
D: .
DNA: TGTGCCAGCAGGAATGAAGGGGCTGGGGCCAACGTCCTGACTTTC
CDR3: CASRNEGAGANVLTF

size: .
V: TRBV5-1
J: TRBJ2-7
D: .
DNA: TGCGCCAGCAGCTCGGACAGAACTCTAGACTACGAGCAGTACTTC
CDR3: CASSSDRTLDYEQYF

size: .
V: TRBV5-1
J: TRBJ2-5
D: TRBD1
DNA: TGCGCCAGCAGCTTCACAGGGGGTGACCAAGAGACCCAGTACTTC
CDR3: CASSFTGGDQETQYF

size: .
V: TRBV30
J: TRBJ2-3
D: TRBD2
DNA: TGTGCGGTCCTAGCGGGAGTCTCAGATACGCAGTATTTT
CDR3: CAVLAGVSDTQYF

size: .
V: TRBV28
J: TRBJ2-1
D: .
DNA: TGTGCCAGCAGTAGCCCTCTGGCGGTCAATGAGCAGTTCTTC
CDR3: CASSSPLAVNEQFF

size: medium-sized
V: TRBV28
J: TRBJ1-2
D: TRBD1
DNA: TGTGCCAGCAGCGCACACGGGACAGGGTATGATGGCTACACCTTC
CDR3: CASSAHGTGYDGYTF

size: .
V: TRBV6-5
J: TRBJ2-1
D: TRBD1
DNA: TGTGCCAGCTGGAGACTCGACAGGGGGCGGGAGCAGTTCTTC
CDR3: CASWRLDRGREQFF

size: .
V: TRBV4-3
J: TRBJ1-6
D: .
DNA: TGCGCCAGCAGCCAAGTTCAGGGGACGGCGTTCCACTTT
CDR3: CASSQVQGTAFHF

size: .
V: TRBV9
J: TRBJ2-6
D: TRBD1
DNA: TGTGCCAGCAGGGGGACAGGCCTCTCTGGGGCCAACGTCCTGACTTTC
CDR3: CASRGTGLSGANVLTF

size: .
V: TRBV21-1
J: TRBJ1-2
D: .
DNA: TGTGCCAGCAGCACGCGGGACAGGGGGGAAGATAGGAGCTATGGCTACACCTTC
CDR3: CASSTRDRGEDRSYGYTF

size: .
V: TRBV28
J: TRBJ1-5
D: TRBD1
DNA: TGTGCCAGCAGTTTAGACAGGGGCAGCGGCAATCAGCCCCAGCATTTT
CDR3: CASSLDRGSGNQPQHF

size: .
V: TRBV7-6
J: TRBJ1-1
D: .
DNA: TGTGCCAGCAGCTTATCAGGGGTAGACACTGAAGCTTTCTTT
CDR3: CASSLSGVDTEAFF

size: .
V: TRBV5-6
J: TRBJ1-1
D: .
DNA: TGTGCCAGCAGCCACGGGAGGCCGGGGAGTTGGAACACTGAAGCTTTCTTT
CDR3: CASSHGRPGSWNTEAFF

size: .
V: TRBV9
J: TRBJ2-7
D: .
DNA: TGTGCCAGCAGCGTGGAGACGGCTAGCTCCTACGAGCAGTACTTC
CDR3: CASSVETASSYEQYF

size: .
V: TRBV14
J: TRBJ2-5
D: TRBD2
DNA: TGTGCCAGCAGCCCGGTAGCGGGTCAAGAGACCCAGTACTTC
CDR3: CASSPVAGQETQYF

size: .
V: TRBV30
J: TRBJ2-3
D: TRBD2
DNA: TGTGCCCATTCTAGCGGGAGCACAGATACGCAGTATTTT
CDR3: CAHSSGSTDTQYF

size: .
V: TRBV28
J: TRBJ2-1
D: .
DNA: TGTGCCAGCAGTTTAGAGGCAGATAACTACAATGAGCAGTTCTTC
CDR3: CASSLEADNYNEQFF

size: .
V: TRBV10-3
J: TRBJ2-3
D: .
DNA: TGTGCCATCCGAGGGGGGGAATCAGATACGCAGTATTTT
CDR3: CAIRGGESDTQYF

size: .
V: TRBV5-1
J: TRBJ2-2
D: TRBD1
DNA: TGCGCCAGCAGCTTGTGGGGACAGGGGGCGAACGGGGAGCTGTTTTTT
CDR3: CASSLWGQGANGELFF

size: .
V: TRBV6-5
J: TRBJ1-3
D: .
DNA: TGTGCCAGCAGGGGCCACGCCGCCGGAAACACCATATATTTT
CDR3: CASRGHAAGNTIYF

size: .
V: TRBV18
J: TRBJ2-3
D: TRBD2
DNA: TGTGCCAGCTCACCGAGCGGACTAGCGGCAGATACGCAGTATTTT
CDR3: CASSPSGLAADTQYF

size: .
V: TRBV30
J: TRBJ2-1
D: .
DNA: TGTGCCTGGAGTAGGGCCAGCGGCTTGAAAAACTCCTACAATGAGCAGTTCTTC
CDR3: CAWSRASGLKNSYNEQFF

size: .
V: TRBV5-4
J: TRBJ2-5
D: .
DNA: TGTGCCAGCAGCTTGTTTACCCGGGAGACCCAGTACTTC
CDR3: CASSLFTRETQYF

size: .
V: TRBV21-1
J: TRBJ2-7
D: .
DNA: TGTGCCAGCAGCCGTATGAGACAGGGGGCCTACGAGCAGTACTTC
CDR3: CASSRMRQGAYEQYF

size: .
V: TRBV6-1
J: TRBJ1-5
D: .
DNA: TGTGCCAGCAGGCGGGACTCCCTGGGGCAGCCCCAGCATTTT
CDR3: CASRRDSLGQPQHF

size: .
V: TRBV7-6
J: TRBJ2-2
D: TRBD1
DNA: TGTGCCAGCAGCTTAGGACAGGGCGGAACCGGGGAGCTGTTTTTT
CDR3: CASSLGQGGTGELFF

size: .
V: TRBV6-5
J: TRBJ2-2
D: TRBD1
DNA: TGTGCCAGCAGACGTGACAGGGAAGGAACCGGGGAGCTGTTTTTT
CDR3: CASRRDREGTGELFF

size: .
V: TRBV11-3
J: TRBJ1-1
D: .
DNA: TGTGCCAGCAGCTTTGGGGAGGACACTGAAGCTTTCTTT
CDR3: CASSFGEDTEAFF

size: .
V: TRBV6-1
J: TRBJ2-1
D: TRBD1
DNA: TGTGCCAGCAGTGGTGGGACAGGGGTGTGGAATGAGCAGTTCTTC
CDR3: CASSGGTGVWNEQFF